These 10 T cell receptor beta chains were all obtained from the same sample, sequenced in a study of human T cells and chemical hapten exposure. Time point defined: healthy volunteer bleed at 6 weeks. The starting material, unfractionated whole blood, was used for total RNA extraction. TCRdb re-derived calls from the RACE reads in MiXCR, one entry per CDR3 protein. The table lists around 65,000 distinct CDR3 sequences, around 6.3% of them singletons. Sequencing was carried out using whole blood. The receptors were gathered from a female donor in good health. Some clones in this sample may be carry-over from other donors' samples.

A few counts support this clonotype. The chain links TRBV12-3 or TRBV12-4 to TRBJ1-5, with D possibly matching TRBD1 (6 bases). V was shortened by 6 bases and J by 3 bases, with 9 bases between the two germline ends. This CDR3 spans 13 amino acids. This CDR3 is CASREGVNQPQHF. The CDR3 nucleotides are TGTGCCAGCAGGGAGGGGGTCAATCAGCCCCAGCATTTT.

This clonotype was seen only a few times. In DNA, the CDR3 is TGCGCCAGCCCTCGGCGCAGCGTCGATAGCACAGATACGCAGTATTTT. Translating gives CASPRRSVDSTDTQYF. This rearrangement joins TRBV23-1 to TRBJ2-3; D uncertain. TRBV23-1 is labeled an ORF, and its function is uncertain. V was trimmed by 8 bases and J by 0 bases, leaving 18 bases between them. The CDR3 runs to 16 residues.

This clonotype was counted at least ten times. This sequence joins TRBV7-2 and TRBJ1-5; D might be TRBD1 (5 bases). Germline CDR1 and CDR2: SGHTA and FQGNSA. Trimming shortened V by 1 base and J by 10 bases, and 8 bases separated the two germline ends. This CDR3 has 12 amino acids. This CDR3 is CASSLGQPPQHF. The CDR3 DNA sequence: TGTGCCAGCAGCTTAGGACAGCCACCCCAGCATTTT.

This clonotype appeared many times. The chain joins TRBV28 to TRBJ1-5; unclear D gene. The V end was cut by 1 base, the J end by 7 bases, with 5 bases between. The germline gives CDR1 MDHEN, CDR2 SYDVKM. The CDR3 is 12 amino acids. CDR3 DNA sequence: TGTGCCAGCAGTTTATCTCAACAGCCCCAGCATTTT. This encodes CASSLSQQPQHF.

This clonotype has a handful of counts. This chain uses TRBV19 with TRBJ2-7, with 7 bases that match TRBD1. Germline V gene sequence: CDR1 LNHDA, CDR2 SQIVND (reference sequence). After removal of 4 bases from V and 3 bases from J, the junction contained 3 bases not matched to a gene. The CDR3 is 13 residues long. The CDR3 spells CASSSGQVYEQYF. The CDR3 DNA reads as TGTGCCAGTAGTAGCGGACAGGTCTACGAGCAGTACTTC.

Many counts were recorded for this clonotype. The CDR3 region is CASSLGAGRDSYEQYF. As DNA, the CDR3 is TGCGCCAGCAGCTTGGGCGCCGGGCGGGACTCCTACGAGCAGTACTTC. This sequence joins TRBV5-1 and TRBJ2-7; possible D gene TRBD2, 6 bases. Trimming shortened V by 0 bases and J by 0 bases, and 13 bases separated the two germline ends. The germline gives CDR1 SGHRS, CDR2 YFSETQ. The CDR3 length is 16 residues.

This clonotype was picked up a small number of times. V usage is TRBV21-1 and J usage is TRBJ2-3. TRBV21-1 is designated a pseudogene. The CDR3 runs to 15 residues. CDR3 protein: CASSKVPRTTDTQYF. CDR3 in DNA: TGTGCCAGCAGCAAAGTCCCCAGGACCACAGATACGCAGTATTTT.

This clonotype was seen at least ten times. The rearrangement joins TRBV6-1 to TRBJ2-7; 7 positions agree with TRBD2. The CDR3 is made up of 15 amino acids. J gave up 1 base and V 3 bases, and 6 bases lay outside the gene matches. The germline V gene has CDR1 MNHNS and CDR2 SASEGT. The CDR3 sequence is CASSDGGRISYEQYF. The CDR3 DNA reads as TGTGCCAGCAGTGATGGCGGGAGAATATCCTACGAGCAGTACTTC.

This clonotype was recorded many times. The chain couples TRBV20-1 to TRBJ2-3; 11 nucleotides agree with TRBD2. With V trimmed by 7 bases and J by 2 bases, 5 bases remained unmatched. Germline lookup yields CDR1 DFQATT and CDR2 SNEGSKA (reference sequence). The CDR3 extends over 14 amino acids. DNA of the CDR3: TGCAGTGTTGGGACTAGCGGTCTCACAGATACGCAGTATTTT. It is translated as CSVGTSGLTDTQYF.

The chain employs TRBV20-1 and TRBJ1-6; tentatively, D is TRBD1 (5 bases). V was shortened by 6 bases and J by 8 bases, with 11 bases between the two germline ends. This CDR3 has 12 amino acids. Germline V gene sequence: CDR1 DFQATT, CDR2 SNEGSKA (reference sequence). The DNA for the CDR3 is TGCAGTGCCCGAAGGGGCGATTCACCCCTCCACTTT. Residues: CSARRGDSPLHF.